Reported below is one TCR beta chain. The specificity of this receptor is unknown. The sample holds no much larger clone one base away, and base qualities are not on file. The sample originates from a study of vaccination effects on CD4 cells after COVID-19 (dated by TCRdb to about 2022). With regard to the full study: Post-vaccine samples across the study were collected a median of 72 days after the second dose, with a range of 14 to 241. In both COVID-19 convalescent patients and infection-naive vaccine recipients, the study compared SARS-CoV-2 spike-specific CD4+ TCR repertoires from before mRNA vaccination with those from after it. Altogether, some 10 COVID-19 convalescent patients and several SARS-CoV-2-naive healthy vaccine recipients made up the full study. Cultures from other donors in the study were sequenced with the Oncomine TCR Beta short-read assay on an Illumina iSeq 100. Findings and caveats that apply to the study as a whole: Only a small number of convalescent patients were included, and no early post-infection timepoints were available, which limited the study. Marked clonal contraction was observed in both infection-induced and vaccine-induced clones at late post-vaccination timepoints, consistent with waning T cell responses. In healthy vaccine recipients, vaccine-induced clones were almost all SARS-CoV-2 mono-reactive, with only 1 of 255 cross-reactive with common cold coronaviruses.

CDR1 and CDR2, looked up from the germline V gene, are SGHTA and FQGNSA. The CDR3 measures 17 amino acids from cysteine to phenylalanine. Kept here is only the CDR3 DNA, which spans 51 bases and is read in frame from base 1. Ends trimmed: V by 1 base, J by 1 base; bases unmatched to a gene: 5. The method behind the library was the immunoSEQ multiplex PCR assay. TCR beta CDR3 sequencing was performed on DNA from the cultured, isolated CD4+ T cells. Processing in the source paper ran as follows. Non-productive TCR sequences were discarded, and reads were trimmed to the CDR3 region, with only CDR3s of 7 or more amino acids retained. Antigen-specific clonotypes were identified using the MANAFEST web app by comparison of expansion in peptide wells against reference cultures. To count as positive, a clone had to show expansion at FDR<0.05 compared with the reference and with all other wells, an odds ratio above 5, and a frequency above 0.1% in two replicate wells. Clonotypes significantly expanded in SARS-CoV-2 spike wells and in at least one common cold coronavirus spike condition were defined as cross-reactive. Levenshtein distance calculated with the stringdist R package was used to assess CDR3 similarity, and unrooted trees were constructed with ape in R 3.6.1. The clones in this table, taken by TCRdb from immuneACCESS, are in-frame only. Not every clone is retained; where verified, under half of the shortfall comes from an unresolved V gene, and the cause of the rest is unknown. V and J calls plus clone size are reproduced from that table; the DNA served to infer D and trimming. This sample lists some 30,000 clones; 70% to 75% were detected once. Together, the top ten hold roughly 15% of the sample.

To identify antigen-specific CD4+ T cell clonotypes by their expansion, the ViraFEST assay first stimulated PBMC with viral peptide pools and then applied TCR sequencing. After more than nine days of culture, CD4+ T cells were isolated with the EasySep CD4+ T cell isolation kit. Each participant got two doses of an mRNA SARS-CoV-2 vaccine, either BNT162b2 or mRNA-1273. Negative nucleocapsid antibody results before and after vaccination confirmed that the healthy vaccine recipients had no prior SARS-CoV-2 infection. Roughly 2.1 million PBMC per well were cultured in IMDM with around 5% human AB serum, roughly 10 IU/ml IL-2 and gentamicin, plus 10 ug/ml peptides. Half of the culture medium was replaced with fresh IL-2-containing medium on days 3 and 7. Each peptide stimulation condition was cultured in triplicate wells unless otherwise noted. Using Ficoll-Paque Plus gradient centrifugation, PBMC were separated from whole blood and then either used fresh or cryopreserved at -140C. The spike proteins of SARS-CoV-2 and of the common cold coronaviruses HCoV-NL63, HCoV-OC43 and HCoV-229E were spanned by overlapping peptide pools. Genomic DNA was extracted from cultured CD4+ T cells with the QIAamp micro DNA kit.

The material was CD4+ T cells from PBMCs cultured with HCoV-229E spike peptides, obtained after COVID-19 vaccination. Interpreted using the paper, the cell subset or site label stands for: HCoV-229E spike overlapping peptide pool stimulation. The V gene is TRBV7-2 and the J gene is TRBJ2-1; a stretch of 9 junction bases matches TRBD2. The clonotype originates from a human donor who received a COVID-19 vaccine. The CDR3 reads as follows: CASSLVGGGGSYNEQFF. The DNA sequence follows: TGTGCCAGCAGCTTAGTGGGCGGGGGGGGTTCCTACAATGAGCAGTTCTTC. Reference TRBV7-2 and TRBJ2-1 genes cover what lies past the CDR3, so the full variable domain is GAGVSQSPSNKVTEKGKDVELRCDPISGHTALYWYRQSLGQGLEFLIYFQGNSAPDKSGLPSDRFSAERTGGSVSTLTIQRTQQEDSAVYLCASSLVGGGGSYNEQFFGPGTRLTVL.